The rows below give T cell receptor beta chains drawn from one sample of a study of T cell repertoires in cytomegalovirus infection. TCRdb fed the reads into MiXCR, producing one record per CDR3 protein. Among 200,000 to 300,000 distinct CDR3 sequences listed, 6.5% were seen once. The sequenced sample consisted of PBMCs. The receptors were sampled from a human donor in good health (CMV status not recorded). Some clones in this sample may be carry-over from other donors' samples. CDR3s include the opening cysteine and the closing phenylalanine or tryptophan. Fields, in order: J gene, V gene, CDR3 protein.

j_gene: TRBJ2-3; v_gene: TRBV7-2; CDR3aa: CASSPVSGILAGSTDTQYF
j_gene: TRBJ1-5; v_gene: TRBV6-1; CDR3aa: CASGAHSAVSNQPQHF
j_gene: TRBJ1-6; v_gene: TRBV9; CDR3aa: CASSVTGGNSPLHF
j_gene: TRBJ2-1; v_gene: TRBV5-1; CDR3aa: CASSLPGQNNEQFF
j_gene: TRBJ2-7; v_gene: TRBV5-1; CDR3aa: CASSLGAGTYEQYF
j_gene: TRBJ2-7; v_gene: TRBV28; CDR3aa: CASSLVGTSYEQYF
j_gene: TRBJ1-2; v_gene: TRBV29-1; CDR3aa: CSVGDSLYGYTF
j_gene: TRBJ2-4; v_gene: TRBV20-1; CDR3aa: CSARTEGSKNIQYF
j_gene: TRBJ1-1; v_gene: TRBV25-1; CDR3aa: CASSDKGSTEAFF
j_gene: TRBJ2-5; v_gene: TRBV7-2; CDR3aa: CASSPQGGETQYF
j_gene: TRBJ2-1; v_gene: TRBV20-1; CDR3aa: CSARDRTRGHNEQFF
j_gene: TRBJ2-2; v_gene: TRBV20-1; CDR3aa: CSARSGITGELFF
j_gene: TRBJ2-7; v_gene: TRBV28; CDR3aa: CASSRGGDTYEQYF
j_gene: TRBJ1-1; v_gene: TRBV20-1; CDR3aa: CSAAGRMTNTEAFF
j_gene: TRBJ1-1; v_gene: TRBV7-3; CDR3aa: CASSYTGTTDTEAFF
j_gene: TRBJ2-7; v_gene: TRBV13; CDR3aa: CASSRNNFREHYEQYF
j_gene: TRBJ2-2; v_gene: TRBV7-2; CDR3aa: CASSPLRGIGELFF
j_gene: TRBJ1-5; v_gene: TRBV10-3; CDR3aa: CAISESRTGFSNQPQHF
j_gene: TRBJ2-7; v_gene: TRBV20-1; CDR3aa: CSAGTSGTGAYEQYF
j_gene: TRBJ1-2; v_gene: TRBV7-2; CDR3aa: CASSPAEQGFNGYTF
j_gene: TRBJ2-3; v_gene: TRBV29-1; CDR3aa: CSVVVSTDTQYF
j_gene: TRBJ1-2; v_gene: TRBV6-5; CDR3aa: CASSMEYGQEFYGYTF
j_gene: TRBJ2-1; v_gene: TRBV7-2; CDR3aa: CASSIDWGSYNEQFF
j_gene: TRBJ2-7; v_gene: TRBV11-3; CDR3aa: CASSPHTKGSYEQYF
j_gene: TRBJ2-6; v_gene: TRBV7-2; CDR3aa: CASSTEGHGANVLTF
j_gene: TRBJ2-7; v_gene: TRBV5-4; CDR3aa: CASTPSGGADEQYF
j_gene: TRBJ2-1; v_gene: TRBV29-1; CDR3aa: CSVESGQGYPYNEQFF
j_gene: TRBJ1-1; v_gene: TRBV5-6; CDR3aa: CASSLADNEAFF
j_gene: TRBJ1-3; v_gene: TRBV12-3/TRBV12-4; CDR3aa: CASSFDRQPGNTIYF
j_gene: TRBJ2-6; v_gene: TRBV15; CDR3aa: CATTPGQGSTGANVLTF
j_gene: TRBJ2-3; v_gene: TRBV20-1; CDR3aa: CSAHRGSDTQYF
j_gene: TRBJ1-4; v_gene: TRBV12-3/TRBV12-4; CDR3aa: CASRTDRTGEKLFF
j_gene: TRBJ2-5; v_gene: TRBV7-9; CDR3aa: CASSLVEEAAGETQYF
j_gene: TRBJ2-1; v_gene: TRBV9; CDR3aa: CASSERGTSLEQFF
j_gene: TRBJ2-1; v_gene: TRBV6-2/TRBV6-3; CDR3aa: CASRELVIHNEQFF
j_gene: TRBJ2-1; v_gene: TRBV6-2/TRBV6-3; CDR3aa: CASSTSSPYNEQFF
j_gene: TRBJ2-2; v_gene: TRBV7-9; CDR3aa: CASSLAANTGELFF
j_gene: TRBJ1-1; v_gene: TRBV7-9; CDR3aa: CASSLASGPNLNTEAFF
j_gene: TRBJ2-3; v_gene: TRBV20-1; CDR3aa: CSARDFRGRGTDTQYF
j_gene: TRBJ2-1; v_gene: TRBV14; CDR3aa: CASSQEKGRFYNEQFF
j_gene: TRBJ2-7; v_gene: TRBV28; CDR3aa: CASSPQGVSFYEQYF